The TCR beta chain under discussion was sequenced for a study of blood T cells in healthy people across ages. Study results and limitations: Correlation between TCR beta diversity and naive T cell percentage was strong. Unknown donor CMV status possibly confounded expanded clonotype changes.

With a J-beta primer mix and a sample-barcoded 5' primer, a second PCR ran about 6 to 11 cycles. Using its own MiXCR run on the 5' RACE reads, TCRdb lists one record per CDR3 protein. The sample has more than 500,000 distinct CDR3 sequences, about 25% seen once. This CDR3 is built from 15 residues. The V gene's germline CDR1 is SEHNR and CDR2 FQNEAQ (reference sequence). This clonotype was recorded a few times. No antigen is known for it. Germline and junction disagree at one end, which may indicate a read error. These data were also filed under a second study, of T cells of mothers and their children. That paper notes: The study recruited three healthy Caucasian mothers and their six children as donors. Biologically related mothers and children overlapped slightly more than unrelated pairs, a non-significant difference.

The sample taken for sequencing was blood. The genes are TRBV7-9 and TRBJ2-5, with 7 positions matching TRBD1. The source of this sequence is a boy aged 2 to 9 in good health. DNA for the CDR3: TGTGCCAGCAGCTTAGCCACAGGGGACAGAGAGACTCAGTACTTC. Amino acids: CASSLATGDRETQYF.